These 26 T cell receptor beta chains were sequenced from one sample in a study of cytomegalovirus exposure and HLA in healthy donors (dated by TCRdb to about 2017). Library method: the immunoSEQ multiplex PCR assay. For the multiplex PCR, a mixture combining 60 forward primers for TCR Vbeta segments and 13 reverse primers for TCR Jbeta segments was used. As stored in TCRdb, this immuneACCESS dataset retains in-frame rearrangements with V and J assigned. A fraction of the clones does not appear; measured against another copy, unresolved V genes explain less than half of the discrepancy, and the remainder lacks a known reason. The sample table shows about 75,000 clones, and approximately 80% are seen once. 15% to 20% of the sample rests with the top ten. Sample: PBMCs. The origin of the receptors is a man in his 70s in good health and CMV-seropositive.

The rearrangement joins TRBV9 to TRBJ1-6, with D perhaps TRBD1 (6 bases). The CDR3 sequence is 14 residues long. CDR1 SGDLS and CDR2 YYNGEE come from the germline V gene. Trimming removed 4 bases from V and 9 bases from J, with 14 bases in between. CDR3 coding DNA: TGTGCCAGCAGCCCCCAACAAGGGGGTTCACCCCTCCACTTT. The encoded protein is CASSPQQGGSPLHF.

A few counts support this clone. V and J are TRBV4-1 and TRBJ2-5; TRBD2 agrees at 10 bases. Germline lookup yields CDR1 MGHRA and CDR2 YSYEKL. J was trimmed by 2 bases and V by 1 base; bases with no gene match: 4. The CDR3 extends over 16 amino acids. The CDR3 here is CASSQGASGGQETQYF. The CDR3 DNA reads TGCGCCAGCAGCCAAGGGGCTAGCGGGGGACAAGAGACCCAGTACTTC.

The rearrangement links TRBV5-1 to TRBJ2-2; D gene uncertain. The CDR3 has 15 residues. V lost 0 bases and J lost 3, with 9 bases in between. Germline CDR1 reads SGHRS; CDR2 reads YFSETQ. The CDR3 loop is CASSLGTGYTGELFF. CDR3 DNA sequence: TGCGCCAGCAGCTTGGGAACCGGGTACACCGGGGAGCTGTTTTTT.

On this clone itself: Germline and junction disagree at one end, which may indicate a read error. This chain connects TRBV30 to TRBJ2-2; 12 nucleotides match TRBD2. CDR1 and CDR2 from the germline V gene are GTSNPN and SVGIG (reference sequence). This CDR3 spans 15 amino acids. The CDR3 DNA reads TGTGCCTCCTCTAGGACTAGCGGGGTCGGCGGGGAGCTGTCTTTT. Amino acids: CASSRTSGVGGELSF.

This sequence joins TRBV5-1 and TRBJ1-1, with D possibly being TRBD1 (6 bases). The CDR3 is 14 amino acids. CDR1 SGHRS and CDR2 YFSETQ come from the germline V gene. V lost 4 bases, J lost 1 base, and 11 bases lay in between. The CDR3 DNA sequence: TGCGCCAGCAGCCGACAGGACTCGAACACTGAAGCTTTCTTT. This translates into CASSRQDSNTEAFF.

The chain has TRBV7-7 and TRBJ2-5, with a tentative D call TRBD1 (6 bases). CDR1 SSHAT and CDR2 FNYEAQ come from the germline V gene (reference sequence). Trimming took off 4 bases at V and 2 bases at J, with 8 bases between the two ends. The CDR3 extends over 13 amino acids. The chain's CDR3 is CASSSDRQETQYF. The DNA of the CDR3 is TGTGCCAGCAGCTCAGACAGGCAAGAGACCCAGTACTTC.

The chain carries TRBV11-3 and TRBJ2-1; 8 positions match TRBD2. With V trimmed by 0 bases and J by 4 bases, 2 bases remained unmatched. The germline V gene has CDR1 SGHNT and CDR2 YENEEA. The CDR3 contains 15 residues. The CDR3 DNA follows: TGTGCCAGCAGCTTAGAACTAGCGGAGTACAATGAGCAGTTCTTC. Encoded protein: CASSLELAEYNEQFF.

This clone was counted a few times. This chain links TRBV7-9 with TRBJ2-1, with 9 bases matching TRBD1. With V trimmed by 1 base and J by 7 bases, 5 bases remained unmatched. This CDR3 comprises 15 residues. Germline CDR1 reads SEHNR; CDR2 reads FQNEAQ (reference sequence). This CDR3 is CASSLDLGQGNEQFF. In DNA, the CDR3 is TGTGCCAGCAGCTTAGATCTGGGACAGGGAAATGAGCAGTTCTTC.

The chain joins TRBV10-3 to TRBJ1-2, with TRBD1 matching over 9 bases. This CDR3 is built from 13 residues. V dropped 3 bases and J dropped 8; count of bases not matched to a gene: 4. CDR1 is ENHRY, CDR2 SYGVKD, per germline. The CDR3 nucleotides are TGTGCCATCAGTGACTGGGACAGGGTCGGCTACACCTTC. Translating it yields CAISDWDRVGYTF.

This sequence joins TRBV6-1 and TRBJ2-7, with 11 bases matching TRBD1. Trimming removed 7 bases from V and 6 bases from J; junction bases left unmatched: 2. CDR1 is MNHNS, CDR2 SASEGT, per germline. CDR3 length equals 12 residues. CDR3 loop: CASTGTGGEQYF. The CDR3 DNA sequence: TGTGCCAGCACCGGGACAGGGGGCGAGCAGTACTTC.

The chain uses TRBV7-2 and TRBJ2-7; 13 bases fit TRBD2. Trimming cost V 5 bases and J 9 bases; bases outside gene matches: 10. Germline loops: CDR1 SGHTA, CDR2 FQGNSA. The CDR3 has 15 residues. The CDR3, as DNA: TGTGCCAGCAGCATATCCGGGACTAGCGGGACTGGGCAGTACTTC. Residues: CASSISGTSGTGQYF.

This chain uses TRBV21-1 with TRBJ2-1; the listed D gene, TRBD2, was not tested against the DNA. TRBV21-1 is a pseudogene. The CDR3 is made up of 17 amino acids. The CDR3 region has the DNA TGTGCCAGCAGCAATGGGGGGCTAGCGGGAGTAGACAATGAGCAGTTCTTC. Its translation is CASSNGGLAGVDNEQFF.

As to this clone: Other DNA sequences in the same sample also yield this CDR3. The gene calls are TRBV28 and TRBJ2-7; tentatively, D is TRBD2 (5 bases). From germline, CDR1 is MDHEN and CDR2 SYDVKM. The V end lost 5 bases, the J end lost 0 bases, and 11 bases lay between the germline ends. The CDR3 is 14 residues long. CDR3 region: CASSPPGSSYEQYF. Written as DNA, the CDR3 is TGTGCCAGCAGTCCCCCGGGGAGCTCCTACGAGCAGTACTTC.

This CDR3 is CAMRDNTARGYTF. CDR3 sequence (DNA): TGTGCCATGAGGGACAACACAGCGCGGGGCTACACCTTC. The genes are TRBV19 and TRBJ1-2, with D tentatively TRBD1 (6 bases). Germline-derived CDR1 and CDR2 are LNHDA and SQIVND (reference sequence). The V and J ends lost 10 bases and 8 bases respectively, with 20 bases between them. There are 13 residues in the CDR3.

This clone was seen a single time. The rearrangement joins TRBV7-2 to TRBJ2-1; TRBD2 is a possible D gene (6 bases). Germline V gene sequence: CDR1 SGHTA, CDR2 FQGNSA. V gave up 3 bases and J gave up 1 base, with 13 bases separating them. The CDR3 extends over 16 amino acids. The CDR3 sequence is CASSFGGKGSYNEQFF. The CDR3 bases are TGTGCCAGCAGCTTCGGCGGGAAAGGTTCCTACAATGAGCAGTTCTTC.

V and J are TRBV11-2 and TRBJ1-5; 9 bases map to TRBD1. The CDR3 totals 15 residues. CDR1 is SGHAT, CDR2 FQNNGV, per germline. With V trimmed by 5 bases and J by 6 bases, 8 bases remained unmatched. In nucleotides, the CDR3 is TGTGCCAGCAGCCCTACAGGGGGCGCGGGTCAGCCCCAGCATTTT. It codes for CASSPTGGAGQPQHF.

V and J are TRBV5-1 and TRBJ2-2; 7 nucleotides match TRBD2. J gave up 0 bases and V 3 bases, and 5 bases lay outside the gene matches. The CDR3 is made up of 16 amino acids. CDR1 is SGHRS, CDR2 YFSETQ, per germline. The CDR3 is CASSSLADPNTGELFF. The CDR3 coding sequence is TGCGCCAGCAGCTCTCTAGCGGATCCGAACACCGGGGAGCTGTTTTTT.

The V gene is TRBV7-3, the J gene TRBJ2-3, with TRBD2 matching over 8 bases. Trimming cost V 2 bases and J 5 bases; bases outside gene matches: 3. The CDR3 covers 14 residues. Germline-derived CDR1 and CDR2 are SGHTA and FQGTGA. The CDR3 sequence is CASSLGLAGDTQYF. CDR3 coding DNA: TGTGCCAGCAGCTTAGGACTAGCTGGAGATACGCAGTATTTT. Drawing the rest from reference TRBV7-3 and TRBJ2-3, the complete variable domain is GAGVSQTPSNKVTEKGKYVELRCDPISGHTALYWYRQSLGQGPEFLIYFQGTGAADDSGLPNDRFFAVRPEGSVSTLKIQRTERGDSAVYLCASSLGLAGDTQYFGPGTRLTVL.

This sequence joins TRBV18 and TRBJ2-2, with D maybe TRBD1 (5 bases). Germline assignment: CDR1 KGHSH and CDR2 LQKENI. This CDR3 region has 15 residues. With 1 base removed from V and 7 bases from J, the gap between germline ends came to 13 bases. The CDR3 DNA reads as TGTGCCAGCTCACCACTCGAAGCAGGGAACGGGGAGCTGTTTTTT. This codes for CASSPLEAGNGELFF.

DNA for the CDR3: TGTGCCAGCAGTTTAGACGGGACAGGGGCCCGTCTCCCGTCGGCAGATACGCAGTATTTT. As protein: CASSLDGTGARLPSADTQYF. The chain couples TRBV27 to TRBJ2-3; 10 nucleotides match TRBD1. The V gene end was trimmed by 2 bases and the J gene end by 4 bases; junction bases not matched to a gene: 18. Germline CDR1 reads MNHEY; CDR2 reads SMNVEV (reference sequence). The CDR3 has 20 amino acids.

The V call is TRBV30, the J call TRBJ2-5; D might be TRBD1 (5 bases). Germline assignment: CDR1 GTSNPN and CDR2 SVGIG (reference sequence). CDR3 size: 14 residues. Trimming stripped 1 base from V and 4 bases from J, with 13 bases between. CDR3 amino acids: CAWSERQFVETQYF. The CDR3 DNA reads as TGTGCCTGGAGTGAACGACAGTTTGTAGAGACCCAGTACTTC.

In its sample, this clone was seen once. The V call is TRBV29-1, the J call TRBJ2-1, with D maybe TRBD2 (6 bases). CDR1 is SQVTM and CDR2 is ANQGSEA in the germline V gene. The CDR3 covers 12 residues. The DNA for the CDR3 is TGCAAAGGGGACTCCTCCTACAATGAGCAGTTCTTC. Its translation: CKGDSSYNEQFF.

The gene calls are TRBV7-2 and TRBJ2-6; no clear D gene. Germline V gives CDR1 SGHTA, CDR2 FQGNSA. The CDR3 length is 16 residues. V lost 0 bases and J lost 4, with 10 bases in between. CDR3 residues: CASSLALDVGANVLTF. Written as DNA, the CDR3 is TGTGCCAGCAGCTTAGCGCTAGACGTGGGGGCCAACGTCCTGACTTTC.

The CDR3 DNA is TGTGCCAGTAGCGAGACTGGGGCTGTGACCCAGTACTTC. Protein: CASSETGAVTQYF. The chain links TRBV19 to TRBJ2-5, with D maybe TRBD1 (5 bases). The CDR3 loop spans 13 amino acids. Trimming left V 6 bases short and J 7 bases short, with 15 bases between. Germline V CDR1 and CDR2: LNHDA, SQIVND (reference sequence).

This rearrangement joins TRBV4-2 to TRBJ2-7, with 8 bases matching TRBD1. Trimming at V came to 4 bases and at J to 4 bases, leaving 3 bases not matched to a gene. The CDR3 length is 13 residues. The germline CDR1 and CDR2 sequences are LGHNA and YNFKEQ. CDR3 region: CASSPNRGYEQYF. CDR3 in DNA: TGTGCCAGCAGCCCTAACAGGGGGTACGAGCAGTACTTC.

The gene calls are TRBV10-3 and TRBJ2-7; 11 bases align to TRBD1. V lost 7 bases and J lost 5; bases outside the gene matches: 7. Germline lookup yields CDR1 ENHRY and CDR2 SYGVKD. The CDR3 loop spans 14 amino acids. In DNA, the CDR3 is TGTGCCATCATGGACAGGGGGCTGTCGAACGAGCAGTACTTC. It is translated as CAIMDRGLSNEQYF.